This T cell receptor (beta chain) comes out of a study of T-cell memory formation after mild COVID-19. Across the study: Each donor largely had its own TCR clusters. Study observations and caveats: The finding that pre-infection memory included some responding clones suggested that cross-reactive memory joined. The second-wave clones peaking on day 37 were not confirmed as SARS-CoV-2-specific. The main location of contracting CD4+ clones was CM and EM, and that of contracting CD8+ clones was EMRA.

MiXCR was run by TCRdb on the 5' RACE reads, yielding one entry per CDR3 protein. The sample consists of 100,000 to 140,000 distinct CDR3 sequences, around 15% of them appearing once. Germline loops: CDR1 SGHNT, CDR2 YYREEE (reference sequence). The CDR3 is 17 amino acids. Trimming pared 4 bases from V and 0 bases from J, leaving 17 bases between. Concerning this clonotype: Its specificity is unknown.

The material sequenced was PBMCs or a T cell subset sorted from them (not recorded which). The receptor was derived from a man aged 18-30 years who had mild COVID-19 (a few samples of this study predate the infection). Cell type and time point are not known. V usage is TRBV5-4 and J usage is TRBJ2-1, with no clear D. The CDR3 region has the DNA TGTGCCAGCAGCGACGGACCGGGCCTTAGCTCCTACAATGAGCAGTTCTTC. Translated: CASSDGPGLSSYNEQFF.